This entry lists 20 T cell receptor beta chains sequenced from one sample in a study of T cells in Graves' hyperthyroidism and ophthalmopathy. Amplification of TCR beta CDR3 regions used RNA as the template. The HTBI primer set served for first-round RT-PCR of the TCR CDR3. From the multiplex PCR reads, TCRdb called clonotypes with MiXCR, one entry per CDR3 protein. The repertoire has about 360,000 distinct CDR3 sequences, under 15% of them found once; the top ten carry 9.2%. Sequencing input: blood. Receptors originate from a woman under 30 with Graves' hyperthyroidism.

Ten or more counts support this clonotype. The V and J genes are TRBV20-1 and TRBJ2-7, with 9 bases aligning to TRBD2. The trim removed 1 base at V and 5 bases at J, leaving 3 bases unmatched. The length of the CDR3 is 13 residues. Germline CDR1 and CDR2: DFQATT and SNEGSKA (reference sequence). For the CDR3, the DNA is TGCAGTGCTAGAGTTGGACTAGCGAACGAGCAGTACTTC. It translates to CSARVGLANEQYF.

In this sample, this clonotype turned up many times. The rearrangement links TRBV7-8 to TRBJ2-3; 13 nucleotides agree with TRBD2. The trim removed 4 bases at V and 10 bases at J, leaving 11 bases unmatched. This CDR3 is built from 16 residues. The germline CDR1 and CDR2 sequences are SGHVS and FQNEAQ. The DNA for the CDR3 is TGTGCCAGCAGCTCCGGAACTAGCGGGGGGGCCGCCCCGCAGTATTTT. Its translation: CASSSGTSGGAAPQYF.

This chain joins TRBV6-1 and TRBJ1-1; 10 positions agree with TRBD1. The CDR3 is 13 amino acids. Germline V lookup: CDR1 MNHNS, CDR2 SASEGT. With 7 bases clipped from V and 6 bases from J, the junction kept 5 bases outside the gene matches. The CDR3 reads CASNRQGASEAFF. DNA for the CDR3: TGTGCCAGCAATAGACAGGGGGCTTCTGAAGCTTTCTTT.

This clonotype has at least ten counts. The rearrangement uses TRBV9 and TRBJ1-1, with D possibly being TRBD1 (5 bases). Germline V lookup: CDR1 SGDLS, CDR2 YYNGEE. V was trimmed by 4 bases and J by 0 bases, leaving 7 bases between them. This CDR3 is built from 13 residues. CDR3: CASSTGVNTEAFF. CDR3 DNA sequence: TGTGCCAGCAGCACGGGGGTGAACACTGAAGCTTTCTTT.

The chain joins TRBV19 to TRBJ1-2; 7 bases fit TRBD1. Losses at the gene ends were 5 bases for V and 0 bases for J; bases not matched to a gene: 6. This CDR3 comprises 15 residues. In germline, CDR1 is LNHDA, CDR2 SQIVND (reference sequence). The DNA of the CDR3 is TGTGCCAGTAGTTCTACAGGGGTCGCTAACTATGGCTACACCTTC. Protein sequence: CASSSTGVANYGYTF.

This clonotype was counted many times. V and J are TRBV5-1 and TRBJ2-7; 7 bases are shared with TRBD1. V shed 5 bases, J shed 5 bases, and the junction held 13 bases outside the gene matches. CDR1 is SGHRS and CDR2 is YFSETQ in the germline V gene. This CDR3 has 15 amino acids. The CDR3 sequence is CASRPGTADPHEQYF. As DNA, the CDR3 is TGCGCCAGCAGACCCGGGACAGCCGACCCTCACGAGCAGTACTTC.

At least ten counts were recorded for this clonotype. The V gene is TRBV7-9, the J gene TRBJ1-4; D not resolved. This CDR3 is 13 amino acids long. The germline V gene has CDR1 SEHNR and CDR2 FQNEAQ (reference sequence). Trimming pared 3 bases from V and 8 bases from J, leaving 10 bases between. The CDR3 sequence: CASSLDGVEKLFF. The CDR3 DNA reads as TGTGCCAGCAGCTTGGATGGTGTGGAAAAACTGTTTTTT.

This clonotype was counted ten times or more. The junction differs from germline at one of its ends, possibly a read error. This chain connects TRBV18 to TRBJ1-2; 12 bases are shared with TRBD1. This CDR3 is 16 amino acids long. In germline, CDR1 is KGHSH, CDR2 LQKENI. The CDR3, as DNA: TGTGCCAGCTCACCCCTAGAGGGGACAGGGGGCTATGACTACACCTTC. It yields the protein CASSPLEGTGGYDYTF.

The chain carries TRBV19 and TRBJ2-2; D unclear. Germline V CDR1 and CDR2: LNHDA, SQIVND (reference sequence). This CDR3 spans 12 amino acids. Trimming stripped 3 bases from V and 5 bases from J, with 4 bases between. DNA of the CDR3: TGTGCCAGTAGTATCCCAACCGGGGAGCTGTTTTTT. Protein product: CASSIPTGELFF. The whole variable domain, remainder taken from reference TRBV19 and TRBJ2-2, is DGGITQSPKYLFRKEGQNVTLSCEQNLNHDAMYWYRQDPGQGLRLIYYSQIVNDFQKGDIAEGYSVSREKKESFPLTVTSAQKNPTAFYLCASSIPTGELFFGEGSRLTVL.

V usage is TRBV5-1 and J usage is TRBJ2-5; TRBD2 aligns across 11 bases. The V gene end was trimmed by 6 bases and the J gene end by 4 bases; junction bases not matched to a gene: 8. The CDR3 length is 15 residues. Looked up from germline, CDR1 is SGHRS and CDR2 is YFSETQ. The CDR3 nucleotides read TGCGCCAGCACCTCACCCCTAGCGGGAGGAGAGACCCAGTACTTC. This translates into CASTSPLAGGETQYF.

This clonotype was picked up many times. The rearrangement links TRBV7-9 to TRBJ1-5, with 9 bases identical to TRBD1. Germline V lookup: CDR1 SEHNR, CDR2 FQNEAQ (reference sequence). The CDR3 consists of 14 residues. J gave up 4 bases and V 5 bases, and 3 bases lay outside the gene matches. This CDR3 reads CASSRGTGNQPQHF. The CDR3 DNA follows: TGTGCCAGCAGCCGAGGGACAGGGAATCAGCCCCAGCATTTT.

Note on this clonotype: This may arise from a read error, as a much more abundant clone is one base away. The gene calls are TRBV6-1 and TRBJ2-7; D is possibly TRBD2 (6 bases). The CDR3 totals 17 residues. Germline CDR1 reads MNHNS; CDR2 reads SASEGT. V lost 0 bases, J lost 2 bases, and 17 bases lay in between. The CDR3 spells CASSEAWGGFEAYEQYF. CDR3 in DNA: TGTGCCAGCAGTGAAGCGTGGGGAGGTTTCGAAGCCTACGAGCAGTACTTC.

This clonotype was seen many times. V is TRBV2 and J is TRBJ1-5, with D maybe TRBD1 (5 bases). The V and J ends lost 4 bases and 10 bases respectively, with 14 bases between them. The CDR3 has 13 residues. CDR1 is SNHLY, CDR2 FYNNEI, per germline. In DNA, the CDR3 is TGTGCCAGCAGTGGCGACAGAGCCGGACCCCAGCATTTT. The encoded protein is CASSGDRAGPQHF.

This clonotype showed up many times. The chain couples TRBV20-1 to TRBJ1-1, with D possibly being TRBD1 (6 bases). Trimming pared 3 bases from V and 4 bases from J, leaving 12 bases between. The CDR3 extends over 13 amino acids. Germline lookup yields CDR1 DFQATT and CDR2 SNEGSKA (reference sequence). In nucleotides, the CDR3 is TGCAGTGCTAGTTCGGAGGGGGGCACTGAAGCTTTCTTT. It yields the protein CSASSEGGTEAFF.

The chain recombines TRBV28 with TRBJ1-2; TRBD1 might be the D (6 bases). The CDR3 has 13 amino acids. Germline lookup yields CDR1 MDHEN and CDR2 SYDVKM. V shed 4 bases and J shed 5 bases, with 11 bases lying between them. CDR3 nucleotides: TGTGCCAGCAGTTCAGGGGAGGGGTATGGCTACACCTTC. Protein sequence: CASSSGEGYGYTF.

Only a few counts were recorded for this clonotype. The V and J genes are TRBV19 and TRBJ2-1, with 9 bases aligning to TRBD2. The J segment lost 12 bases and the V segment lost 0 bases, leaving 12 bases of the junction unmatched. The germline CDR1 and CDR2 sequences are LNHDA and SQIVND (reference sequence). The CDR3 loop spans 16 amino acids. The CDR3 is CASSIDPRGGAGAQFF. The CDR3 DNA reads TGTGCCAGTAGTATAGATCCTCGCGGGGGGGCGGGGGCGCAGTTCTTC.

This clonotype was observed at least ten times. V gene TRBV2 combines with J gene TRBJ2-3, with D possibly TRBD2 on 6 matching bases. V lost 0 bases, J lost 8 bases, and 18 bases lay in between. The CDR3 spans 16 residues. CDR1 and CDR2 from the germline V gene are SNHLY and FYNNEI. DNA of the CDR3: TGTGCCAGCAGTGAAGCCTTTGGACTACCTGTGCGTACGCAGTATTTT. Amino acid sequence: CASSEAFGLPVRTQYF. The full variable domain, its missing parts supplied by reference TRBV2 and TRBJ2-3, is EPEVTQTPSHQVTQMGQEVILRCVPISNHLYFYWYRQILGQKVEFLVSFYNNEISEKSEIFDDQFSVERPDGSNFTLKIRSTKLEDSAMYFCASSEAFGLPVRTQYFGPGTRLTVL.

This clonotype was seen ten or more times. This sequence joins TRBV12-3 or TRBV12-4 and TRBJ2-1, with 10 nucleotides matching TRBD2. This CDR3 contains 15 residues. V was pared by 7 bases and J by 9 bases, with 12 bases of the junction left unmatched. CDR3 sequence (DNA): TGTGCCAGCACCACCTCCGGGACTAGCGTCGGTGAGCAGTTCTTC. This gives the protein CASTTSGTSVGEQFF.

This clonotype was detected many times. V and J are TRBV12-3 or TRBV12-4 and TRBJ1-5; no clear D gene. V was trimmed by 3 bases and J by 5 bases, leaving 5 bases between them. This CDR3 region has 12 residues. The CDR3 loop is CASSFYYQPQHF. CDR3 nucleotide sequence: TGTGCCAGCAGTTTTTATTATCAGCCCCAGCATTTT.

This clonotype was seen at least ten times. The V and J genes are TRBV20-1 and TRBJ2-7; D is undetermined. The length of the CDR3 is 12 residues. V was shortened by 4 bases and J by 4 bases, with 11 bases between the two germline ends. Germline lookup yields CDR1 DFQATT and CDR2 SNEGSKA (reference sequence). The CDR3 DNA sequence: TGCAGTGCTATATACCCGTCTTACGAGCAGTACTTC. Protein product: CSAIYPSYEQYF.